This record looks at one T cell receptor beta chain sequence and its context. Synthetic TCR analog templates were spiked into all PCRs individually. TCRdb keeps only in-frame clones here, not all; method: immunoSEQ multiplex PCR. The sample holds under 70,000 clones, more than 70% seen once. This specimen comes from a study of PD-L1 blockade in urothelial cancer. Time point meaning: peripheral blood 6 weeks after treatment start. Here the sequenced sample was PBMCs, taken around atezolizumab (anti-PD-L1) treatment. This receptor was obtained from a man aged 60 to 69 with urothelial cancer.

The CDR3, as DNA: TGCGCCAGCACCGGGCGTGGCAGGGACTATGGCTACACCTTC. It specifies CASTGRGRDYGYTF. The chain couples TRBV10-2 to TRBJ1-2, with a possible D match to TRBD1 (5 bases). This CDR3 spans 14 amino acids. Germline V gene lookup returns CDR1 WSHSY and CDR2 SAAADI. The V gene lost 7 bases and the J gene lost 3 bases, with 15 bases spanning the gap.